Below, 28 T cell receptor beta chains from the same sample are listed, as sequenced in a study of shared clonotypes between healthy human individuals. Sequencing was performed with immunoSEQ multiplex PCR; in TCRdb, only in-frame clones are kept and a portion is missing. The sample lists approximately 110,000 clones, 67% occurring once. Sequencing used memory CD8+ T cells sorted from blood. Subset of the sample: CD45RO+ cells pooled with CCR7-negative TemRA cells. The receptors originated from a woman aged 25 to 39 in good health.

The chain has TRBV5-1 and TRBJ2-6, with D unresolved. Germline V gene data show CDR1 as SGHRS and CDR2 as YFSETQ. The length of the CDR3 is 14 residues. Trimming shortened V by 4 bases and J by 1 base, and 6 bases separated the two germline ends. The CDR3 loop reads CASSPWSGANVLTF. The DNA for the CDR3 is TGCGCCAGCAGCCCCTGGTCTGGGGCCAACGTCCTGACTTTC.

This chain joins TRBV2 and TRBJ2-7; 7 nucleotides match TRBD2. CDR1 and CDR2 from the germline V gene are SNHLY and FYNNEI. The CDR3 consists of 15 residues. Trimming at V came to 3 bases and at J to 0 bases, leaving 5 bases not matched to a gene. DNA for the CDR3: TGTGCCAGCAGTGACCGAGGCGGGAGCTCCTACGAGCAGTACTTC. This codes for CASSDRGGSSYEQYF.

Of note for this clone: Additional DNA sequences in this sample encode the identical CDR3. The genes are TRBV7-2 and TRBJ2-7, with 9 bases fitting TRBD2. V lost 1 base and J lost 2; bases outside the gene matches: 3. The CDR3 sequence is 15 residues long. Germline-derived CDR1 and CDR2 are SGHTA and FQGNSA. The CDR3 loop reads CASSLEAGGPYEQYF. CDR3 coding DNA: TGTGCCAGCAGCTTAGAGGCGGGAGGGCCCTACGAGCAGTACTTC.

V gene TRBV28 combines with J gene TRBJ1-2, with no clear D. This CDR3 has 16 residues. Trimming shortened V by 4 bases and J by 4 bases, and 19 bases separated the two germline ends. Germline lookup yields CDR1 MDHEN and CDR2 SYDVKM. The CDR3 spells CASSSQLDAGGYGYTF. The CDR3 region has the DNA TGTGCCAGCAGTTCACAGTTGGATGCGGGCGGCTATGGCTACACCTTC.

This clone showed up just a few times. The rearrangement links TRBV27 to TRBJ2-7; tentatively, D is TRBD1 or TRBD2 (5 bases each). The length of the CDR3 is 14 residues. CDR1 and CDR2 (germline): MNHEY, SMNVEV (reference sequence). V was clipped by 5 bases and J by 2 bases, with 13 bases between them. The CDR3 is CASSQTGTTYEQYF. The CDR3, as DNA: TGTGCCAGCAGTCAGACCGGGACCACCTACGAGCAGTACTTC.

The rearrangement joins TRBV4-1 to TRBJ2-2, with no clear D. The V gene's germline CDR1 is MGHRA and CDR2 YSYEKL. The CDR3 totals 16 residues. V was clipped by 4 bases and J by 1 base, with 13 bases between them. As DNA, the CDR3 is TGCGCCAGCAGCCCATGGGGTCGCGGGAACACCGGGGAGCTGTTTTTT. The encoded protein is CASSPWGRGNTGELFF.

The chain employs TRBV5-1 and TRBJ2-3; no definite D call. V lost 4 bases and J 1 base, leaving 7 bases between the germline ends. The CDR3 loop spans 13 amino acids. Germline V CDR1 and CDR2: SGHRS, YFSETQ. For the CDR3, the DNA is TGCGCCAGCAGCGCGTTGGGCACAGATACGCAGTATTTT. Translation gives CASSALGTDTQYF.

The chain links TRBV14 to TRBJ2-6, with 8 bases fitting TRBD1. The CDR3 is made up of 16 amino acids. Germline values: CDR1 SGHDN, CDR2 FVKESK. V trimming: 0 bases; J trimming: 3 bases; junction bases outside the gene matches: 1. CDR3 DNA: TGTGCCAGCAGCCAAGAGGACAGGGTTGGGGCCAACGTCCTGACTTTC. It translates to CASSQEDRVGANVLTF.

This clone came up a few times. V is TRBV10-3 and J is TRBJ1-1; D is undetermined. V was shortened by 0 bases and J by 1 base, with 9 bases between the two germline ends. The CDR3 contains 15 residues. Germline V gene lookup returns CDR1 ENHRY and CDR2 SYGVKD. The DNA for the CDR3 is TGTGCCATCAGTGAGTCCCGCGACGGGAACACTGAAGCTTTCTTT. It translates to CAISESRDGNTEAFF.

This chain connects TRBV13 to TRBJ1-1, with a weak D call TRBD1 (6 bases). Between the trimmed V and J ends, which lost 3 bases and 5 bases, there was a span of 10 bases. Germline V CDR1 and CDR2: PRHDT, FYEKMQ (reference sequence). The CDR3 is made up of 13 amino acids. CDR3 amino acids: CASSFTGLTEAFF. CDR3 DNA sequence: TGTGCCAGCAGCTTCACAGGGCTAACTGAAGCTTTCTTT.

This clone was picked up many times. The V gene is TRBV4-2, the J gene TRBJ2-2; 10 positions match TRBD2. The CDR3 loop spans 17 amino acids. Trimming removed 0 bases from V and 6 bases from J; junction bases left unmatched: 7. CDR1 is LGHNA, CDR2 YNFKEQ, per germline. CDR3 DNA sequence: TGTGCCAGCAGCCAAGATTCTAGCGGGAGTCCCGCCGGGGAGCTGTTTTTT. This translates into CASSQDSSGSPAGELFF.

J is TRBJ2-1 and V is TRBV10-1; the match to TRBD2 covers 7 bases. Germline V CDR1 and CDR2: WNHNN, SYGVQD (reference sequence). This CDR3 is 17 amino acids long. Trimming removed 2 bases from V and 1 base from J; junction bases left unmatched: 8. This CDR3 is CASSEPRSGVSYNEQFF. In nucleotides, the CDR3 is TGCGCCAGCAGTGAGCCGAGGAGCGGGGTTTCCTACAATGAGCAGTTCTTC.

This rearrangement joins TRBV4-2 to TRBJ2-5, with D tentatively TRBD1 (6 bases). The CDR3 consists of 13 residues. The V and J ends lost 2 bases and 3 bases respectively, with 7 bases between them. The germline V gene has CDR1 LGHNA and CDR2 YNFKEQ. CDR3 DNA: TGTGCCAGCAGCCAATGGACAGAAGAGACCCAGTACTTC. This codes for CASSQWTEETQYF.

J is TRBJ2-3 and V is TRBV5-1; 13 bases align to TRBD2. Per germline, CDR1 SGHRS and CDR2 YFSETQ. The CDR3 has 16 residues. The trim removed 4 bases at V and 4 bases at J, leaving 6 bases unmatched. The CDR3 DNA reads TGCGCCAGCAGCGCCGGACTAGCGGGAGACCCAGATACGCAGTATTTT. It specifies CASSAGLAGDPDTQYF.

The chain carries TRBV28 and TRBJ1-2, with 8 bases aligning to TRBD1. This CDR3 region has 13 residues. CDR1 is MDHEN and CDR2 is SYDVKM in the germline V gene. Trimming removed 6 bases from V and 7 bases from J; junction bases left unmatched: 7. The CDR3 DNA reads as TGTGCCAGCAGGCCGGGACAGGCGTCTGGCTACACCTTC. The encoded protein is CASRPGQASGYTF.

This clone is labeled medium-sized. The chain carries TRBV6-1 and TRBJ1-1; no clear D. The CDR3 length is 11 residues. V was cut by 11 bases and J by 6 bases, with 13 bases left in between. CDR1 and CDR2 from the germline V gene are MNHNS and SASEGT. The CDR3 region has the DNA TGTGCCGGACGGGATGGGGCTGAAGCTTTCTTT. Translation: CAGRDGAEAFF.

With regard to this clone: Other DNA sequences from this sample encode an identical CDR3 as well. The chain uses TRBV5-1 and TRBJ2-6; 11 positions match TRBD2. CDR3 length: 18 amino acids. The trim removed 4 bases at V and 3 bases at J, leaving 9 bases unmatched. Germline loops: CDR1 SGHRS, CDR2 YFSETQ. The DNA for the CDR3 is TGCGCCAGCAGCGAATTAGCGGGAGGGCCGGTTGGGGCCAACGTCCTGACTTTC. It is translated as CASSELAGGPVGANVLTF.

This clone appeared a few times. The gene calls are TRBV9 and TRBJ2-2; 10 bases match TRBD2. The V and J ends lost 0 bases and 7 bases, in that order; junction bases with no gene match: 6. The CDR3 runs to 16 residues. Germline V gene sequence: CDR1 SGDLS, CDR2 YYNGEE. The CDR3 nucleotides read TGTGCCAGCAGCGTAGGGCTAGCGGGAGTAGGCGGGGAGCTGTTTTTT. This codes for CASSVGLAGVGGELFF.

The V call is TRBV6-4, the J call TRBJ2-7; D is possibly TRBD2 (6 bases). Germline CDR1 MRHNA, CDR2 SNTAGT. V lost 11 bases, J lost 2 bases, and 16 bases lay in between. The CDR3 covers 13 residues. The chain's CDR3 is CAGPRDFTYEQYF. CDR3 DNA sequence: TGTGCCGGACCCCGGGACTTCACCTACGAGCAGTACTTC.

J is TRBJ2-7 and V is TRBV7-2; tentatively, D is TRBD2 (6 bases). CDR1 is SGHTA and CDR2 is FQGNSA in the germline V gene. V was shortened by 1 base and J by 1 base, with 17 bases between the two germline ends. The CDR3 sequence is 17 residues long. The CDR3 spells CASSLGGVSGVSYEQYF. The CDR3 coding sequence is TGTGCCAGCAGCTTAGGTGGCGTTTCGGGGGTATCCTACGAGCAGTACTTC. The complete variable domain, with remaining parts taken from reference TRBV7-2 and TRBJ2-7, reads GAGVSQSPSNKVTEKGKDVELRCDPISGHTALYWYRQSLGQGLEFLIYFQGNSAPDKSGLPSDRFSAERTGGSVSTLTIQRTQQEDSAVYLCASSLGGVSGVSYEQYFGPGTRLTVT.

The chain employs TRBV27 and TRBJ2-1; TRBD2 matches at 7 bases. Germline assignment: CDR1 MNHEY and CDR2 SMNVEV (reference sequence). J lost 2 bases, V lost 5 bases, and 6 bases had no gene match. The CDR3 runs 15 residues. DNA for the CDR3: TGTGCCAGCAGTCTCACTCTAGCGGCCTACAATGAGCAGTTCTTC. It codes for CASSLTLAAYNEQFF.

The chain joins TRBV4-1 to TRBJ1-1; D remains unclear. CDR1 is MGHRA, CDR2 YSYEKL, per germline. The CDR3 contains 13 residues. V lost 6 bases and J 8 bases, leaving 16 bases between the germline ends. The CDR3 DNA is TGCGCCAGCAGATATGTTAAGGGCGCGGAAGCTTTCTTT. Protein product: CASRYVKGAEAFF.

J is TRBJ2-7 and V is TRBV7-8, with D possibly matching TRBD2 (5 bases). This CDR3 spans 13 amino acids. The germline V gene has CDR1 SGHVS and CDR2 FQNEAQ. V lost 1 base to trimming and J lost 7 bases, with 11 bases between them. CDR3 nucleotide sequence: TGTGCCAGCAGCTTAGGTGGCCAGCGGGAGCAGTACTTC. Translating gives CASSLGGQREQYF.

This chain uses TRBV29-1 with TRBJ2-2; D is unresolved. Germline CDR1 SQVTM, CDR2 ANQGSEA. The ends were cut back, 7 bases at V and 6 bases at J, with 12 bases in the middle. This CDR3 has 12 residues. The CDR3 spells CSGWILSGELFF. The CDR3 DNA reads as TGCAGCGGGTGGATCTTGTCCGGGGAGCTGTTTTTT.

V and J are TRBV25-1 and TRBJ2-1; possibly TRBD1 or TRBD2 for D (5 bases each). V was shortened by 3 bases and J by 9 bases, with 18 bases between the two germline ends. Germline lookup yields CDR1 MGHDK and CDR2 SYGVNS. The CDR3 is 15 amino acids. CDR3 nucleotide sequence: TGTGCCAGCAGTGACAGGCAGGGCCATCGGGGTGAGCAGTTCTTC. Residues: CASSDRQGHRGEQFF.

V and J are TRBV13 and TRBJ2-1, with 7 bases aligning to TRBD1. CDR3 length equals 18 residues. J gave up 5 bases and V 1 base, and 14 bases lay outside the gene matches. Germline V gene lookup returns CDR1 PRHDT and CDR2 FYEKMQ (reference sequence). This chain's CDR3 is CASSLEGAVAWPHNEQFF. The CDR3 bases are TGTGCCAGCAGCTTAGAGGGGGCGGTAGCATGGCCCCACAATGAGCAGTTCTTC.

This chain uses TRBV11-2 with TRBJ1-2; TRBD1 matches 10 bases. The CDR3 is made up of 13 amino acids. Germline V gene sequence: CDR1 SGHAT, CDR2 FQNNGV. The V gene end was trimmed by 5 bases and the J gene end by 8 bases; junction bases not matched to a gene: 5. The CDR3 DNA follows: TGTGCCAGCAGCGCCGGGACAGGGGCCGGCTACACCTTC. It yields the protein CASSAGTGAGYTF.

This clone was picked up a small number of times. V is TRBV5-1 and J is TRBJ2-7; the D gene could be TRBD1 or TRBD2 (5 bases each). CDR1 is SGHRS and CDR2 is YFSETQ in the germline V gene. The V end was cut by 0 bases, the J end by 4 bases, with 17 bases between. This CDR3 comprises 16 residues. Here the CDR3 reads CASSLAGTDAGYEQYF. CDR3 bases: TGCGCCAGCAGCTTGGCCGGGACCGACGCCGGGTACGAGCAGTACTTC.